Given below is one TCR beta chain in context. Its antigen remains unidentified. The data are from a study of cytomegalovirus exposure and HLA in healthy donors. Notes on the study in general: CMV antigen specificity of three CMV-associated chains was confirmed in vitro. Investigators reported approximately 170 TCR beta chains as tied to cytomegalovirus. At a 0.05 false discovery rate, a later analysis found 18,000 or so TCR beta sequences to be associated with HLA alleles. Clonal expansion, a later analysis showed, was greater in HLA-associated TCR beta chains than in equally common others.

The PCR was carried out with 60 Vbeta primers and 13 Jbeta primers. Method: immunoSEQ multiplex PCR; TCRdb's copy keeps in-frame clones and lacks some. The sample carries around 40,000 clones, 66% recorded once. This clonotype was obtained from a man in his fifties in good health and CMV-seropositive. Sequencing was carried out using PBMCs.

This CDR3 is CASSSTGIETQYF. The CDR3 nucleotides read TGTGCCAGCAGTTCCACAGGGATAGAGACCCAGTACTTC. The chain is built from TRBV27 and TRBJ2-5, with D tentatively TRBD1 (6 bases). The ends were cut back, 4 bases at V and 4 bases at J, with 10 bases in the middle. The germline gives CDR1 MNHEY, CDR2 SMNVEV (reference sequence). The CDR3 sequence is 13 residues long.